This TCR beta chain was identified in a study of cytomegalovirus exposure and HLA in healthy donors. In the study overall: Within the Caucasian-associated ancestry cluster were 81% of the approximately 390 genotyped donors. Study-level points and caveats: Researchers counted 150 to 200 TCR beta chains as cytomegalovirus-associated.

With respect to this clone: Its antigen is currently unknown.

The PCR was carried out with 60 Vbeta primers and 13 Jbeta primers. The data were produced by immunoSEQ multiplex PCR, yet TCRdb's version contains in-frame clones alone and is incomplete. The repertoire holds around 55,000 clones, with 77% as singletons. This clonotype was obtained from a female donor in good health and CMV-seronegative. The sequencing sample was made of PBMCs.

For the CDR3, the DNA is TGTGCCAGCAGCTCACAGGTTGCCGCTAGATTCCAGGAGACCCAGTACTTC. This translates into CASSSQVAARFQETQYF. This chain links TRBV7-3 with TRBJ2-5; D may be TRBD1 (5 bases). V was cut by 4 bases and J by 5 bases, with 23 bases left in between. This CDR3 spans 17 amino acids. Germline V CDR1 and CDR2: SGHTA, FQGTGA.